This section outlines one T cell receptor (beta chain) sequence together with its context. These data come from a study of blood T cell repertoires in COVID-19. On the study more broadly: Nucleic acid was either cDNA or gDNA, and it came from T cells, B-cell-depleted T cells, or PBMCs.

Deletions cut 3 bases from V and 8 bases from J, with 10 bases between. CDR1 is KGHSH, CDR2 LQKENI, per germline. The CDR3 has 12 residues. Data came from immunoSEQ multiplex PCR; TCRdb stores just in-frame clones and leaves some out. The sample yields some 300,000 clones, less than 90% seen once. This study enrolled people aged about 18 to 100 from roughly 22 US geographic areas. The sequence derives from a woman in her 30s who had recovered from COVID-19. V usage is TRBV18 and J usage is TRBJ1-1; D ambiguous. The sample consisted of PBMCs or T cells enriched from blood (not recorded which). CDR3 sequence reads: CASSPAFLEAFF. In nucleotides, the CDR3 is TGTGCCAGCTCACCCGCGTTCCTCGAAGCTTTCTTT. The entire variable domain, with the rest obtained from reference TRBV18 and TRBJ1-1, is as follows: NAGVMQNPRHLVRRRGQEARLRCSPMKGHSHVYWYRQLPEEGLKFMVYLQKENIIDESGMPKERFSAEFPKEGPSILRIQQVVRGDSAAYFCASSPAFLEAFFGQGTRLTVV.